The clone carrying this T cell receptor (beta chain) was seen just once. The target antigen is unknown. Source study methods: Quality scores were absent from the junction-only immunoSEQ sequences, so filtering differed. Method: immunoSEQ multiplex PCR; TCRdb's copy keeps in-frame clones and lacks some. V and J calls and clone size are as listed in that table; D and trimming were resolved from the DNA. The table has about 2.1 million clones, 93% seen once. This CDR3 region has 13 residues. Germline V gene sequence: CDR1 MGHDK, CDR2 SYGVNS. The V and J ends lost 5 bases and 1 base respectively, with 8 bases between them. CD45RO-negative, CCR7-positively selected cells formed the naive CD8 fraction, excluding terminally differentiated effector memory CD45RA+ cells. This sample was taken from a study of shared clonotypes between healthy human individuals. Study results and caveats: Around 4.7% of naive CD4 clonotypes were shared across a handful of donors.

This sequence joins TRBV25-1 and TRBJ1-1, with D possibly being TRBD1 (5 bases). The sample consisted of naive CD8+ T cells from PBMCs. This clonotype was sampled from a man younger than 30 in good health. Some clones in this sample may be carry-over from other donors' samples. The CDR3 here is CASSQGSNTEAFF. The CDR3 coding sequence is TGTGCCAGCAGTCAGGGCTCGAACACTGAAGCTTTCTTT.